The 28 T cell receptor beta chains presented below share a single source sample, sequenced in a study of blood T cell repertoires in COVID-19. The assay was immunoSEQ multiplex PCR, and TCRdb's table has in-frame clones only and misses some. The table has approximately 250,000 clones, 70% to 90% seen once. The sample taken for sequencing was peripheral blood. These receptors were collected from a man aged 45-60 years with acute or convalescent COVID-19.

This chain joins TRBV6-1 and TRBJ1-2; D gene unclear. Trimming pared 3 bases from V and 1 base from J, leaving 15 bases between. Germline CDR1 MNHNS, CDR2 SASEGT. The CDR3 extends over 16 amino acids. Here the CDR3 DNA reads TGTGCCAGCAGTGAGGCCCCCGGGAGGAGTAACTATGGCTACACCTTC. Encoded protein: CASSEAPGRSNYGYTF.

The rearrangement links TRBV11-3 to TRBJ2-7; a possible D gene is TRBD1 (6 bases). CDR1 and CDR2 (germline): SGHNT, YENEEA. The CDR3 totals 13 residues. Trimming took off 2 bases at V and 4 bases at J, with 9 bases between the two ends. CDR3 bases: TGTGCCAGCAGCTTAAACAGGGCTTACGAGCAGTACTTC. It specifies CASSLNRAYEQYF.

The CDR3 coding sequence is TGCGCCAGCAGCTTGACTAGCGGGACTGATGAGCAGTTCTTC. Amino acids: CASSLTSGTDEQFF. V is TRBV5-1 and J is TRBJ2-1; 10 bases fit TRBD2. This CDR3 spans 14 amino acids. V lost 1 base, J lost 8 bases, and 3 bases stayed unmatched. Per germline, CDR1 SGHRS and CDR2 YFSETQ.

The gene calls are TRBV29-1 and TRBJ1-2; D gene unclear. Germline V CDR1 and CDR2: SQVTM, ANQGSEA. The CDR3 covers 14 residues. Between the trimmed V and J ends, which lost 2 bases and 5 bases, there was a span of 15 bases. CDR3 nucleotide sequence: TGCAGCGTTGAACTTGGGATAGGAGGATATGGCTACACCTTC. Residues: CSVELGIGGYGYTF.

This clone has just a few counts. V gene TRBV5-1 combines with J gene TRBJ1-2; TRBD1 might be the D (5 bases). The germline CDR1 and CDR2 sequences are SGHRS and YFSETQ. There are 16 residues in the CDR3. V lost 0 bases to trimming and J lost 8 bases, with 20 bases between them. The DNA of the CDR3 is TGCGCCAGCAGCTTGGCCTTACAGGCCTCTGATGTCGGCTACACCTTC. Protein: CASSLALQASDVGYTF.

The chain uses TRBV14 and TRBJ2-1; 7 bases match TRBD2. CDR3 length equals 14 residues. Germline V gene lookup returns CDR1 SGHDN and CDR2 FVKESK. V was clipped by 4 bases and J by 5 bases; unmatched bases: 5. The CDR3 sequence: CASSLLGTNNEQFF. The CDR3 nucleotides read TGTGCCAGCAGCCTACTCGGGACTAACAATGAGCAGTTCTTC.

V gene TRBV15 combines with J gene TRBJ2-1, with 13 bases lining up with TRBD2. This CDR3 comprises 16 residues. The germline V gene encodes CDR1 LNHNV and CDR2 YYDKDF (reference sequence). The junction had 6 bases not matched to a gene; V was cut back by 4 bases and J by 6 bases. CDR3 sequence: CATSKGLAGVVNEQFF. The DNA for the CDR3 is TGTGCCACCAGCAAAGGACTAGCGGGAGTGGTCAATGAGCAGTTCTTC. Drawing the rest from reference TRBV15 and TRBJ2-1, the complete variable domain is DAMVIQNPRYQVTQFGKPVTLSCSQTLNHNVMYWYQQKSSQAPKLLFHYYDKDFNNEADTPDNFQSRRPNTSFCFLDIRSPGLGDTAMYLCATSKGLAGVVNEQFFGPGTRLTVL.

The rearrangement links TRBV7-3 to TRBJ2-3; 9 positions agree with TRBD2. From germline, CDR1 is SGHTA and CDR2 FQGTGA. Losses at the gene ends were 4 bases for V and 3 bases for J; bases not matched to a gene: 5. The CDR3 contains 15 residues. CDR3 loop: CASSSAGGPTDTQYF. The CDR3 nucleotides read TGTGCCAGCAGCTCGGCGGGGGGGCCGACAGATACGCAGTATTTT.

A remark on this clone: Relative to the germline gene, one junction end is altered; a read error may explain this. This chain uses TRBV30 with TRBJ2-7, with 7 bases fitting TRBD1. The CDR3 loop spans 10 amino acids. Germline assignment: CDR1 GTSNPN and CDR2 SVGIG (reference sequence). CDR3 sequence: CAWGDRVMHF. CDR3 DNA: TGTGCCTGGGGAGACAGGGTAATGCACTTC.

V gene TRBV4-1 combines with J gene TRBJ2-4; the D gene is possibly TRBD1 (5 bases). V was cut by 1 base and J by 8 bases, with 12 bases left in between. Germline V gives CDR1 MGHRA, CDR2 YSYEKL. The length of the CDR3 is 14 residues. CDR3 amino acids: CASSQVVQGYIQYF. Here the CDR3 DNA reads TGCGCCAGCAGCCAAGTAGTGCAGGGATACATTCAGTACTTC.

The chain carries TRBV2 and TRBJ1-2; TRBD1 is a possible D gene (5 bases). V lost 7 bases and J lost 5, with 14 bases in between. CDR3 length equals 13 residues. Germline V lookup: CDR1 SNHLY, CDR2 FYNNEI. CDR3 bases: TGTGCCAGCATCCTTGGCAGGGATTATGGCTACACCTTC. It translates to CASILGRDYGYTF.

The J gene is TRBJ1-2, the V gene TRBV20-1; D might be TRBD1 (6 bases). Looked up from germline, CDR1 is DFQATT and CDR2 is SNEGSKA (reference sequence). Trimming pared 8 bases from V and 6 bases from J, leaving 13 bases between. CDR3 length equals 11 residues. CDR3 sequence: CSFAQGNGYTF. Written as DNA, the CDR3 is TGCAGTTTTGCGCAGGGGAATGGCTACACCTTC.

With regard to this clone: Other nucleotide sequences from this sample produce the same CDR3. Written as DNA, the CDR3 is TGTGCCAGCAGTGATGGACAGGGCAACACTGAAGCTTTCTTT. The encoded protein is CASSDGQGNTEAFF. The gene calls are TRBV6-1 and TRBJ1-1, with 8 bases identical to TRBD1. Losses at the gene ends were 3 bases for V and 2 bases for J; bases not matched to a gene: 2. Germline V gene sequence: CDR1 MNHNS, CDR2 SASEGT. The CDR3 contains 14 residues.

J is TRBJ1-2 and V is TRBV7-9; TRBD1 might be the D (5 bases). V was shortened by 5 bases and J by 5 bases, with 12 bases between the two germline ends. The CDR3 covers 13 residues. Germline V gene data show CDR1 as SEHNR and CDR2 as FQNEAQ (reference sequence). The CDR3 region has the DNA TGTGCCAGCAGCCAGACGGGGGATTATGGCTACACCTTC. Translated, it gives CASSQTGDYGYTF.

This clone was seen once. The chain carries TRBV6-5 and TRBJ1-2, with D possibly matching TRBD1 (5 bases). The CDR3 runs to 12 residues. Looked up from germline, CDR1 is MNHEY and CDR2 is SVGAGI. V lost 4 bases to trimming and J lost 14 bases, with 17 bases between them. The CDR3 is CASSSTTVAYTF. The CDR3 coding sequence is TGTGCCAGCAGTTCTACGACAGTCGCCTATACCTTC.

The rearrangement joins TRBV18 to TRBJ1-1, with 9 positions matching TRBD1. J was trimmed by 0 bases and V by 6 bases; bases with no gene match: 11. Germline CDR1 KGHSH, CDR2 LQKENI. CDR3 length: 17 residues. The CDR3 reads CASSEQGADTLNTEAFF. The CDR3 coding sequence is TGTGCCAGCTCCGAACAGGGGGCGGACACCCTGAACACTGAAGCTTTCTTT.

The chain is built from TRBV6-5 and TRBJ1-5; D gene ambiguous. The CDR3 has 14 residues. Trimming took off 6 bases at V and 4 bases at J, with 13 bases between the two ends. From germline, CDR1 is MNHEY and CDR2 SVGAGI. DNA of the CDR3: TGTGCCAGCAGACTAGGAACAGTTAATCAGCCCCAGCATTTT. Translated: CASRLGTVNQPQHF.

The CDR3, as DNA: TGTGCCAGTAGTATAGTAAGGGACAGGAATCAGCCCCAGCATTTT. This codes for CASSIVRDRNQPQHF. This chain joins TRBV19 and TRBJ1-5, with 8 bases fitting TRBD1. The V gene's germline CDR1 is LNHDA and CDR2 SQIVND (reference sequence). Trimming removed 1 base from V and 4 bases from J; junction bases left unmatched: 3. The length of the CDR3 is 15 residues.

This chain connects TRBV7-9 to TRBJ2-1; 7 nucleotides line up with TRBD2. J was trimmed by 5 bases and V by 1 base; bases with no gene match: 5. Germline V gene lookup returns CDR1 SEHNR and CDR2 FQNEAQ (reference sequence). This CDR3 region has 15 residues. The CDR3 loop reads CASSLVGLADNEQFF. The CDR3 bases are TGTGCCAGCAGCTTAGTAGGGCTAGCGGACAATGAGCAGTTCTTC.

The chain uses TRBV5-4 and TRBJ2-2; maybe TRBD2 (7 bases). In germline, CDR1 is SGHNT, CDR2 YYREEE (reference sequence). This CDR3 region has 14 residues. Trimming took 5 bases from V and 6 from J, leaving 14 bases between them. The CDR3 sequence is CASRSWGGPGELFF. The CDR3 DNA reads TGTGCCAGCAGATCCTGGGGGGGCCCCGGGGAGCTGTTTTTT.

The CDR3 reads CASSSGLGVNTEAFF. The CDR3 bases are TGTGCCAGCAGCAGCGGGTTGGGGGTCAACACTGAAGCTTTCTTT. This rearrangement joins TRBV11-1 to TRBJ1-1; D is possibly TRBD1 (5 bases). CDR3 size: 15 residues. Germline lookup yields CDR1 SGHAT and CDR2 FQDESV (reference sequence). The V end was cut by 5 bases, the J end by 2 bases, with 15 bases between.

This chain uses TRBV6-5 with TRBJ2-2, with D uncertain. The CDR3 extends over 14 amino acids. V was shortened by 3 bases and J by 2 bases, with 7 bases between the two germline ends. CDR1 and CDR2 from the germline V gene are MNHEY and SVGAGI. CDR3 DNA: TGTGCCAGCAGTTATCAGGTTAACACCGGGGAGCTGTTTTTT. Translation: CASSYQVNTGELFF.

The CDR3 DNA is TGTGCCAGCACCATTAGGACAGGGATCGGCTACACCTTC. It translates to CASTIRTGIGYTF. This chain joins TRBV28 and TRBJ1-2, with TRBD1 matching 8 bases. CDR3 size: 13 residues. Germline loops: CDR1 MDHEN, CDR2 SYDVKM. Trimming took 7 bases from V and 8 from J; bases not matched to a gene: 9.

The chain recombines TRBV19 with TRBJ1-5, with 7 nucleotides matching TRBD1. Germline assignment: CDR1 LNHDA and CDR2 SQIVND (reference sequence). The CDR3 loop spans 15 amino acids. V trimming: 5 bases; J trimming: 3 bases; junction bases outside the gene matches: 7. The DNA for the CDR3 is TGTGCCAGTAGTTCCGACAGGGAGGTCAATCAGCCCCAGCATTTT. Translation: CASSSDREVNQPQHF. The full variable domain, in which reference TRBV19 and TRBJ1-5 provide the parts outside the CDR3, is DGGITQSPKYLFRKEGQNVTLSCEQNLNHDAMYWYRQDPGQGLRLIYYSQIVNDFQKGDIAEGYSVSREKKESFPLTVTSAQKNPTAFYLCASSSDREVNQPQHFGDGTRLSIL.

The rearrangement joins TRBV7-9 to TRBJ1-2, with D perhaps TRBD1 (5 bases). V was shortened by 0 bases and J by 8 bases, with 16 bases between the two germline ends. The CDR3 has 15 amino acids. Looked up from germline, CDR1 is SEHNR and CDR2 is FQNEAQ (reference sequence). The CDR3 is CASSLALRQPGGYTF. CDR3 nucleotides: TGTGCCAGCAGCTTAGCGCTCAGACAGCCCGGGGGCTACACCTTC.

The CDR3, as DNA: TGTGCCAGCAGCTCGTCGGACAGGGGGAACACTGAAGCTTTCTTT. Its translation: CASSSSDRGNTEAFF. This chain links TRBV11-2 with TRBJ1-1; TRBD1 aligns across 9 bases. V dropped 4 bases and J dropped 1; count of bases not matched to a gene: 4. Germline loops: CDR1 SGHAT, CDR2 FQNNGV. The CDR3 extends over 15 amino acids.

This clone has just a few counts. The CDR3 bases are TGTGCCAGCAGTGGCCGGGACAGGGGGAGATATGGCTACACCTTC. Translating it yields CASSGRDRGRYGYTF. The rearrangement links TRBV2 to TRBJ1-2, with 11 positions matching TRBD1. V lost 4 bases and J lost 5; bases outside the gene matches: 6. This CDR3 is built from 15 residues. Per the germline V gene, CDR1 is SNHLY and CDR2 is FYNNEI.

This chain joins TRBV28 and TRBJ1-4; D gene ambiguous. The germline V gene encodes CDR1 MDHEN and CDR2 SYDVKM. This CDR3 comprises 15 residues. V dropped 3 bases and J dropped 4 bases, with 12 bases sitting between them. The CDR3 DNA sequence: TGTGCCAGCAGTTTGCCGGACTGGTATAATGAAAAACTGTTTTTT. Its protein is CASSLPDWYNEKLFF.